Each of the 13 T cell receptor beta chains below was sequenced from the same sample in a study of post-analysis software for immune sequencing data. Study results and limitations: Compared with controls, patients had more of 4 or 5 TRBV segments, including TRBV5-6, TRBV5-1 and TRBV20-1.

These receptors are not linked to any known antigen. The TCR beta cDNA libraries contained unique molecular identifiers. Using its own MiXCR run on the PCR reads, TCRdb lists one record per CDR3 protein. This table holds roughly 670,000 distinct CDR3 sequences, more than 50% found once. Sequencing input: blood. The receptors were sampled from a girl aged 2 to 10 with multiple sclerosis.

This clonotype was counted a single time. The CDR3 DNA is TGTGCCAGCAGCTTGGTGTTCAAGAGCTCCTACGAGCAGTACTTC. It specifies CASSLVFKSSYEQYF. The chain couples TRBV3-1 to TRBJ2-7; no clear D. Germline V gene sequence: CDR1 LGHDT, CDR2 YNNKEL (reference sequence). Trimming took 5 bases from V and 0 from J, leaving 14 bases between them. There are 15 residues in the CDR3.

This clonotype was counted only a few times. The chain has TRBV5-1 and TRBJ2-3; 7 bases map to TRBD1. The ends lost 4 bases at V and 1 base at J; junction bases unmatched: 9. Per the germline V gene, CDR1 is SGHRS and CDR2 is YFSETQ. The CDR3 extends over 16 amino acids. The CDR3 bases are TGCGCCAGCAGCCCCTCACAGGGGATCCGCACAGATACGCAGTATTTT. It encodes CASSPSQGIRTDTQYF. The full variable domain, with the rest looked up from reference TRBV5-1 and TRBJ2-3, is KAGVTQTPRYLIKTRGQQVTLSCSPISGHRSVSWYQQTPGQGLQFLFEYFSETQRNKGNFPGRFSGRQFSNSRSEMNVSTLELGDSALYLCASSPSQGIRTDTQYFGPGTRLTVL.

CDR3 in DNA: TGTGCCAGCACGGGTACACAAGAGACCCAGTACTTC. This sequence encodes CASTGTQETQYF. This chain uses TRBV28 with TRBJ2-5; D not resolved. The germline V and J ends were trimmed by 7 bases and 2 bases, with 8 bases remaining between them. The CDR3 extends over 12 amino acids. Germline CDR1 reads MDHEN; CDR2 reads SYDVKM.

The genes are TRBV20-1 and TRBJ1-1; tentative D call: TRBD1 (5 bases). This CDR3 contains 16 residues. The germline gives CDR1 DFQATT, CDR2 SNEGSKA (reference sequence). Trimming took off 4 bases at V and 0 bases at J, with 18 bases between the two ends. CDR3 bases: TGCAGTGCTATTCCTCCTCCCGGGACGGTGAACACTGAAGCTTTCTTT. It is translated as CSAIPPPGTVNTEAFF.

This clonotype was found a few times. The chain is built from TRBV5-1 and TRBJ2-7, with D possibly being TRBD2 (6 bases). Near its end, the DNA agrees better with TRBJ2-4, so the J call may be wrong. The length of the CDR3 is 14 residues. Per the germline V gene, CDR1 is SGHRS and CDR2 is YFSETQ. CDR3 in amino acids: CASSSPAGGDIQYF. The CDR3 coding sequence is TGCGCCAGCAGCTCCCCGGCAGGCGGGGACATTCAGTACTTC.

This clonotype was observed a few times. The chain couples TRBV5-1 to TRBJ2-7; D unresolved. V was cut by 1 base and J by 4 bases, with 15 bases left in between. The CDR3 spans 15 residues. The germline gives CDR1 SGHRS, CDR2 YFSETQ. CDR3 protein: CASSLSPGDFYEQYF. The DNA for the CDR3 is TGCGCCAGCAGCTTGAGTCCCGGAGATTTTTACGAGCAGTACTTC.

In its sample, this clonotype was seen a few times. The genes are TRBV20-1 and TRBJ2-1; D remains unclear. There are 12 residues in the CDR3. The V gene's germline CDR1 is DFQATT and CDR2 SNEGSKA (reference sequence). Trimming shortened V by 7 bases and J by 4 bases, and 11 bases separated the two germline ends. The CDR3: CSVSRRYNEQFF. The CDR3 DNA is TGCAGTGTAAGCAGGCGATACAATGAGCAGTTCTTC.

This clonotype has a handful of counts. V is TRBV7-2 and J is TRBJ2-1; D is ambiguous. Germline V gene lookup returns CDR1 SGHTA and CDR2 FQGNSA. The CDR3 extends over 15 amino acids. The V end was cut by 0 bases, the J end by 1 base, with 7 bases between. As DNA, the CDR3 is TGTGCCAGCAGCTTAGCCAGTTTTTCCTACAATGAGCAGTTCTTC. It encodes CASSLASFSYNEQFF.

J is TRBJ2-1 and V is TRBV29-1; tentative D call: TRBD2 (6 bases). Germline V gene lookup returns CDR1 SQVTM and CDR2 ANQGSEA. V lost 3 bases and J 9 bases, leaving 12 bases between the germline ends. CDR3 size: 12 residues. CDR3 DNA sequence: TGCAGCGTTGATTGGGGGAGGAGTGAGCAGTTCTTC. Translating it yields CSVDWGRSEQFF.

In this sample, this clonotype turned up once. Without the conserved terminal phenylalanine or tryptophan, this CDR3 likely stems from a read error. The chain is built from TRBV15 and TRBJ2-5, with 14 bases that match TRBD2. Germline assignment: CDR1 LNHNV and CDR2 YYDKDF (reference sequence). This CDR3 spans 17 amino acids. The V and J ends lost 5 bases and 0 bases, in that order; junction bases with no gene match: 5. The CDR3 DNA reads TGTGCCACCAGCCCGGGACTAGCGGGGGCCTACCAAGAGACCCAGTACTGC. Protein sequence: CATSPGLAGAYQETQYC.

The chain employs TRBV5-1 and TRBJ2-7, with D maybe TRBD2 (6 bases). Trimming shortened V by 1 base and J by 6 bases, and 11 bases separated the two germline ends. Per germline, CDR1 SGHRS and CDR2 YFSETQ. This CDR3 contains 13 residues. CDR3 residues: CASSLPSEGEQYF. The CDR3 region has the DNA TGCGCCAGCAGCTTGCCTTCGGAGGGCGAGCAGTACTTC.

The CDR3 nucleotides read TGTGCCAGCAGCCAAGACGCAGCCTACCAAGAGACCCAGTACTTC. Amino acids: CASSQDAAYQETQYF. The rearrangement links TRBV14 to TRBJ2-5; D is unclear. V was cut by 0 bases and J by 0 bases, with 8 bases left in between. CDR3 length: 15 amino acids. CDR1 and CDR2 from the germline V gene are SGHDN and FVKESK.

In DNA form, the CDR3 reads TGTGCCAGCAGTGATAAGGGACTAGCGGGAGTATACGAGCAGTACTTC. Translated, it gives CASSDKGLAGVYEQYF. The chain carries TRBV2 and TRBJ2-7, with 14 bases that match TRBD2. Trimming cost V 3 bases and J 4 bases; bases outside gene matches: 5. The germline V gene has CDR1 SNHLY and CDR2 FYNNEI. The CDR3 has 16 amino acids.